These 30 T cell receptor beta chains share one sample of origin, sequenced in a study of Ad26.COV2.S vaccination and SARS-CoV-2 variants. Using immunoSEQ multiplex PCR, the repertoire was profiled, and TCRdb retains in-frame clones only, with some absent. This sample carries 200,000 to 300,000 clones, around nine tenths of them seen once, and the ten largest clones take nearly 3%. The treatment is: approximately 18 received Ad26.COV2.S at low or high dose, single or two shots; about five received placebo; per-sample allocation not given. It was on day 63 after the first vaccine or placebo injection that samples were taken. The sequences come from peripheral blood, collected in a trial of Ad26.COV2.S vaccine versus placebo. Receptors were obtained from a person aged 18-60 years who received the Ad26.COV2.S COVID-19 vaccine or a placebo.

V gene TRBV25-1 combines with J gene TRBJ1-1, with 8 bases identical to TRBD1. V dropped 3 bases and J dropped 4; count of bases not matched to a gene: 4. The germline CDR1 and CDR2 sequences are MGHDK and SYGVNS. The CDR3 consists of 14 residues. This CDR3 reads CASSDGTGLTEAFF. DNA for the CDR3: TGTGCCAGCAGTGACGGGACAGGACTCACTGAAGCTTTCTTT.

CDR3 amino acids: CSASGTSNTGELFF. DNA of the CDR3: TGCAGTGCTAGTGGGACTAGCAACACCGGGGAGCTGTTTTTT. The gene calls are TRBV20-1 and TRBJ2-2, with TRBD2 matching 9 bases. In germline, CDR1 is DFQATT, CDR2 SNEGSKA (reference sequence). The CDR3 has 14 amino acids. The V gene end was trimmed by 3 bases and the J gene end by 2 bases; junction bases not matched to a gene: 1.

The CDR3 DNA sequence: TGTGCCAGCAGCTTGGCTGGGGGCTATGGCTACACCTTC. The encoded protein is CASSLAGGYGYTF. V is TRBV5-6 and J is TRBJ1-2, with D possibly TRBD1 on 5 matching bases. The CDR3 is 13 amino acids. Germline values: CDR1 SGHDT, CDR2 YYEEEE. Trimming cost V 0 bases and J 4 bases, with 7 bases left between them. Together with reference TRBV5-6 and TRBJ1-2, the CDR3 gives the full variable domain: DAGVTQSPTHLIKTRGQQVTLRCSPKSGHDTVSWYQQALGQGPQFIFQYYEEEERQRGNFPDRFSGHQFPNYSSELNVNALLLGDSALYLCASSLAGGYGYTFGSGTRLTVV.

V gene TRBV19 combines with J gene TRBJ2-5, with D uncertain. In germline, CDR1 is LNHDA, CDR2 SQIVND (reference sequence). V was shortened by 4 bases and J by 2 bases, with 8 bases between the two germline ends. The CDR3 runs to 13 residues. The CDR3 is CASSTQLQETQYF. Written as DNA, the CDR3 is TGTGCCAGTAGTACACAATTACAAGAGACCCAGTACTTC.

The chain employs TRBV7-8 and TRBJ1-2; the match to TRBD1 covers 8 bases. CDR1 is SGHVS and CDR2 is FQNEAQ in the germline V gene. Unmatched junction bases numbered 10, after V lost 5 bases and J lost 8 bases. The CDR3 covers 14 residues. The CDR3 loop reads CASSPSDRAGGYTF. CDR3 DNA: TGTGCCAGCAGCCCCTCGGACAGGGCTGGAGGCTACACCTTC.

For the CDR3, the DNA is TGTGCCAGCAGCCAAGATTTGGGGACAGGGAACCAGCAGTACTTC. This codes for CASSQDLGTGNQQYF. The J gene is TRBJ2-7, the V gene TRBV3-1 (or the pseudogene TRBV3-2), with 9 bases aligning to TRBD1. CDR1 and CDR2 from the germline V gene are LGHDT and YNNKEL (reference sequence). The V segment lost 0 bases and the J segment 8 bases; nucleotides outside the gene matches: 8. This CDR3 is built from 15 residues.

V is TRBV4-1 and J is TRBJ1-1; tentatively, D is TRBD1 (5 bases). Trimming took off 2 bases at V and 3 bases at J, with 10 bases between the two ends. Per germline, CDR1 MGHRA and CDR2 YSYEKL. The CDR3 consists of 14 residues. CDR3 sequence: CASSQFPRDTEAFF. The DNA for the CDR3 is TGCGCCAGCAGCCAATTCCCCAGGGACACTGAAGCTTTCTTT.

This chain joins TRBV3-1 (or the pseudogene TRBV3-2) and TRBJ1-3; 8 bases are shared with TRBD1. CDR3 length: 18 amino acids. J lost 0 bases, V lost 1 base, and 8 bases had no gene match. Germline V CDR1 and CDR2: LGHDT, YNNKEL (reference sequence). The DNA for the CDR3 is TGTGCCAGCAGCCAAGGATGGGACAGGCGTTCCTCTGGAAACACCATATATTTT. It specifies CASSQGWDRRSSGNTIYF.

The gene calls are TRBV7-9 and TRBJ2-1, with D perhaps given as TRBD1 or TRBD2 (5 bases each). V lost 7 bases and J 12 bases, leaving 19 bases between the germline ends. The CDR3 loop spans 13 amino acids. Germline-derived CDR1 and CDR2 are SEHNR and FQNEAQ (reference sequence). The CDR3 DNA is TGTGCCAGCAATGGCAGCCCGGCGAGGGGGCAGTTCTTC. It is translated as CASNGSPARGQFF.

The chain joins TRBV18 to TRBJ1-2, with 8 bases identical to TRBD1. The V gene end was trimmed by 3 bases and the J gene end by 6 bases; junction bases not matched to a gene: 6. The CDR3 is made up of 14 amino acids. In germline, CDR1 is KGHSH, CDR2 LQKENI. CDR3 coding DNA: TGTGCCAGCTCACCCCTGGACAGGGTTAATGGCTACACCTTC. Encoded protein: CASSPLDRVNGYTF.

The J gene is TRBJ2-3, the V gene TRBV6-5; D may be TRBD1 (6 bases). The germline V gene has CDR1 MNHEY and CDR2 SVGAGI. This CDR3 is built from 16 residues. Trimming took 2 bases from V and 0 from J, leaving 12 bases between them. The CDR3 is CASSYLGQSSTDTQYF. CDR3 nucleotide sequence: TGTGCCAGCAGTTACCTAGGACAGTCTAGCACAGATACGCAGTATTTT.

CDR3 in amino acids: CASSDGQGDTIYF. For the CDR3, the DNA is TGTGCCAGCAGTGACGGACAGGGGGACACCATATATTTT. The rearrangement uses TRBV6-1 and TRBJ1-3, with 10 positions matching TRBD1. Germline V gives CDR1 MNHNS, CDR2 SASEGT. The CDR3 runs 13 residues. J gave up 8 bases and V 3 bases, and 1 base lay outside the gene matches.

This chain connects TRBV7-2 to TRBJ2-4; possibly TRBD1 for D (7 bases). With 0 bases removed from V and 5 bases from J, the gap between germline ends came to 11 bases. CDR3 size: 15 residues. The V gene's germline CDR1 is SGHTA and CDR2 FQGNSA. The CDR3 DNA reads as TGTGCCAGCAGCTTAGCGGGGGGACAGCAAAACATTCAGTACTTC. Amino acids: CASSLAGGQQNIQYF.

The rearrangement joins TRBV27 to TRBJ2-2; 14 positions match TRBD2. V shed 6 bases and J 3 bases; nucleotides not matched to a gene: 6. This CDR3 is 17 amino acids long. Germline lookup yields CDR1 MNHEY and CDR2 SMNVEV (reference sequence). CDR3 in DNA: TGTGCCAGCAGAGGGACTAGCGGGGGCCTCTACACCGGGGAGCTGTTTTTT. Its protein is CASRGTSGGLYTGELFF.

The chain recombines TRBV7-3 with TRBJ2-1; 9 nucleotides line up with TRBD2. Trimming at V came to 5 bases and at J to 3 bases, leaving 8 bases not matched to a gene. Germline V gene lookup returns CDR1 SGHTA and CDR2 FQGTGA. CDR3 size: 16 residues. This CDR3 is CASSPGLAGFYNEQFF. CDR3 in DNA: TGTGCCAGCAGCCCAGGGCTAGCGGGGTTCTACAATGAGCAGTTCTTC. Filled out from reference TRBV7-3 and TRBJ2-1, the complete variable domain reads GAGVSQTPSNKVTEKGKYVELRCDPISGHTALYWYRQSLGQGPEFLIYFQGTGAADDSGLPNDRFFAVRPEGSVSTLKIQRTERGDSAVYLCASSPGLAGFYNEQFFGPGTRLTVL.

This clone was found a few times. This rearrangement joins TRBV9 to TRBJ2-7; a possible D gene is TRBD1 (6 bases). This CDR3 contains 13 residues. Trimming removed 4 bases at V and 2 bases at J, with 10 bases between. CDR1 and CDR2 from the germline V gene are SGDLS and YYNGEE. The CDR3 DNA reads as TGTGCCAGCAGCTCGGACAGCGCCTACGAGCAGTACTTC. This encodes CASSSDSAYEQYF.

The chain is built from TRBV7-2 and TRBJ2-2, with D unresolved. V lost 4 bases and J 0 bases, leaving 12 bases between the germline ends. The length of the CDR3 is 16 residues. Germline loops: CDR1 SGHTA, CDR2 FQGNSA. DNA for the CDR3: TGTGCCAGCAGCTCCTCCAGAGACCCGAACACCGGGGAGCTGTTTTTT. It codes for CASSSSRDPNTGELFF. Based on the CDR3 plus reference TRBV7-2 and TRBJ2-2, the full variable domain is GAGVSQSPSNKVTEKGKDVELRCDPISGHTALYWYRQSLGQGLEFLIYFQGNSAPDKSGLPSDRFSAERTGGSVSTLTIQRTQQEDSAVYLCASSSSRDPNTGELFFGEGSRLTVL.

The chain has TRBV29-1 and TRBJ2-5, with TRBD2 matching over 11 bases. The CDR3 runs to 14 residues. Germline values: CDR1 SQVTM, CDR2 ANQGSEA. V lost 4 bases and J lost 7; bases outside the gene matches: 8. The CDR3 here is CSVGLAGTSGTQYF. The CDR3 DNA sequence: TGCAGCGTTGGACTAGCGGGGACCTCGGGGACCCAGTACTTC.

V and J are TRBV2 and TRBJ2-3; D ambiguous. This CDR3 comprises 14 residues. The germline V gene has CDR1 SNHLY and CDR2 FYNNEI. The V and J ends lost 7 bases and 2 bases respectively, with 13 bases between them. Here the CDR3 reads CASTSRPYTDTQYF. The DNA for the CDR3 is TGTGCCAGCACTTCTAGACCCTACACAGATACGCAGTATTTT.

The chain joins TRBV6-4 to TRBJ1-2, with 11 positions matching TRBD1. The length of the CDR3 is 14 residues. The ends lost 8 bases at V and 6 bases at J; junction bases unmatched: 8. Germline CDR1 MRHNA, CDR2 SNTAGT. CDR3: CASRPGQGGHGYTF. The CDR3 DNA reads TGTGCCAGCCGTCCGGGACAGGGGGGACATGGCTACACCTTC.

V is TRBV7-2 and J is TRBJ1-2; a weak D match, TRBD1 (5 bases). Deletions cut 1 base from V and 8 bases from J, with 17 bases between. Germline CDR1 is SGHTA and CDR2 is FQGNSA. The CDR3 extends over 15 amino acids. The CDR3 protein is CASSLVPDGTEGYTF. CDR3 coding DNA: TGTGCCAGCAGCTTAGTACCGGACGGGACGGAAGGCTACACCTTC.

V and J are TRBV7-2 and TRBJ2-6; D is ambiguous. Germline lookup yields CDR1 SGHTA and CDR2 FQGNSA. This CDR3 has 18 residues. Trimming pared 5 bases from V and 0 bases from J, leaving 17 bases between. The DNA for the CDR3 is TGTGCCAGCAGCGGTAGAGGCCTACTTCTCTCTGGGGCCAACGTCCTGACTTTC. Its translation: CASSGRGLLLSGANVLTF.

The rearrangement joins TRBV5-8 to TRBJ2-1, with D perhaps assigned TRBD1 or TRBD2 (5 bases each). The CDR3 spans 16 residues. Germline lookup yields CDR1 SGHTS and CDR2 YDEGEE. Trimming took 4 bases from V and 4 from J, leaving 18 bases between them. The CDR3 sequence is CASSPLGVLGYNEQFF. CDR3 nucleotides: TGTGCCAGCAGCCCTCTGGGGGTCTTAGGATACAATGAGCAGTTCTTC.

The chain employs TRBV11-2 and TRBJ2-7, with D tentatively TRBD1 (6 bases). The CDR3 spans 14 residues. V lost 5 bases and J 5 bases, leaving 16 bases between the germline ends. The germline V gene encodes CDR1 SGHAT and CDR2 FQNNGV. CDR3 nucleotide sequence: TGTGCCAGCAGCCCCACAGGGTTTCCCCACGAGCAGTACGTC. Amino acid sequence: CASSPTGFPHEQYV.

The rearrangement joins TRBV7-9 to TRBJ2-1, with TRBD2 matching over 8 bases. Trimming at V came to 3 bases and at J to 1 base, leaving 5 bases not matched to a gene. Germline loops: CDR1 SEHNR, CDR2 FQNEAQ (reference sequence). The CDR3 is 16 residues long. The CDR3 is CASSFKRESSYNEQFF. CDR3 DNA: TGTGCCAGCAGCTTTAAGCGGGAGTCTTCCTACAATGAGCAGTTCTTC.

V and J are TRBV24-1 and TRBJ2-1, with TRBD2 identical over 7 bases. V was clipped by 4 bases and J by 5 bases; unmatched bases: 7. CDR3 length: 15 amino acids. From germline, CDR1 is KGHDR and CDR2 SFDVKD. In DNA, the CDR3 is TGTGCCACCAGTGACCCCACTAGCGTCCACAATGAGCAGTTCTTC. This translates into CATSDPTSVHNEQFF.

The chain has TRBV9 and TRBJ1-5; D not certain. The CDR3 runs 15 residues. In germline, CDR1 is SGDLS, CDR2 YYNGEE. Between the trimmed V and J ends, which lost 0 bases and 7 bases, there was a span of 14 bases. CDR3 coding DNA: TGTGCCAGCAGCGTAGAAGGAACACGTGGGCAGCCCCAGCATTTT. It is translated as CASSVEGTRGQPQHF.

The chain joins TRBV29-1 to TRBJ1-4; D ambiguous. The V gene's germline CDR1 is SQVTM and CDR2 ANQGSEA. The CDR3 has 14 amino acids. Trimming pared 6 bases from V and 6 bases from J, leaving 17 bases between. The chain's CDR3 is CSVLRGPAHEKLFF. DNA of the CDR3: TGCAGCGTATTGAGAGGACCCGCCCATGAAAAACTGTTTTTT.

This chain uses TRBV30 with TRBJ2-2; D perhaps matches TRBD2 (7 bases). V shed 4 bases and J shed 14 bases, with 14 bases lying between them. Looked up from germline, CDR1 is GTSNPN and CDR2 is SVGIG (reference sequence). The CDR3 loop spans 11 amino acids. CDR3 DNA: TGTGCCTGGATCGGGGGGCGAGGTCTGTTTTTT. Protein product: CAWIGGRGLFF.

This clone has just a few counts. The chain uses TRBV2 and TRBJ2-1, with D perhaps TRBD2 (6 bases). Germline CDR1 is SNHLY and CDR2 is FYNNEI. The CDR3 has 15 residues. Trimming pared 4 bases from V and 5 bases from J, leaving 15 bases between. Here the CDR3 reads CASSGWRVEHNEQFF. The CDR3 DNA is TGTGCCAGCAGTGGTTGGAGGGTGGAGCACAATGAGCAGTTCTTC.